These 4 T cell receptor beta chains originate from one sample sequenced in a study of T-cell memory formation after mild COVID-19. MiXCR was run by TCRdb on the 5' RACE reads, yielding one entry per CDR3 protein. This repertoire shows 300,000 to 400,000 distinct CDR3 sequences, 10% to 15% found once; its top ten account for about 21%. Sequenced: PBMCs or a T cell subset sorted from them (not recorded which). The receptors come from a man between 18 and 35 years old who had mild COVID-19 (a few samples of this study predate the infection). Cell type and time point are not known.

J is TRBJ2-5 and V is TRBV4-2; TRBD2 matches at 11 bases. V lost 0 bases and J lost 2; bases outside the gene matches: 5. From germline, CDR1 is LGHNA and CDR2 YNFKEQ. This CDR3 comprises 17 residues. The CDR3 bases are TGTGCCAGCAGCCAAGATCTTCTAGCGGGGGGTCAAGAGACCCAGTACTTC. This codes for CASSQDLLAGGQETQYF.

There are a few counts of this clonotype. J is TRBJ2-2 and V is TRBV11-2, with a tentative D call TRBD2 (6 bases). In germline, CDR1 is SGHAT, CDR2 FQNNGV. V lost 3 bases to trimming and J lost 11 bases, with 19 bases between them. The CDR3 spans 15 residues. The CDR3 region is CASSLAAGFRDELFF. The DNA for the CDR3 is TGTGCCAGCAGCTTGGCGGCGGGGTTTCGGGATGAGCTGTTTTTT.

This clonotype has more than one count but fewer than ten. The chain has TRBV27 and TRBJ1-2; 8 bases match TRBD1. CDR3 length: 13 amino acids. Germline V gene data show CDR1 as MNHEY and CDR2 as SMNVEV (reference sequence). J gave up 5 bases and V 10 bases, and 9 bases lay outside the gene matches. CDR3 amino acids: CATSSGGGYGYTF. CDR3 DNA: TGTGCCACCTCCTCAGGGGGCGGGTATGGCTACACCTTC.

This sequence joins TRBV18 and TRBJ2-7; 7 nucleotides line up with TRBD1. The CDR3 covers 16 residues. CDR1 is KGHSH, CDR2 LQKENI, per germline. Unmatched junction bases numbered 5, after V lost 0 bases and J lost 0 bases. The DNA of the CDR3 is TGTGCCAGCTCACCACCGAGGGGACAGCGCTCCTACGAGCAGTACTTC. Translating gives CASSPPRGQRSYEQYF.